Following are 7 T cell receptor beta chains from one sample sequenced in a study of T cell clonality in common variable immunodeficiency. For these TCRs, the target antigens are not known. Overall study findings and caveats: Fewer deletions and N-nucleotide insertions were reportedly seen in common variable immunodeficiency TCR beta sequences.

Profiled with immunoSEQ multiplex PCR; TCRdb holds only in-frame clones, not every one. The sample was found to contain under 30,000 clones, and every one recurs. Sequenced: peripheral blood mononuclear cells. The receptors were gathered from a human donor with common variable immunodeficiency.

This clone has just a few counts. The read falls 3 residues short of the CDR3 end, and the missing part is taken from the germline J gene. The rearrangement joins TRBV19 to TRBJ2-3; 7 bases align to TRBD2. This CDR3 has 15 residues. The germline V gene has CDR1 LNHDA and CDR2 SQIVND (reference sequence). V shed 3 bases, J shed 2 bases, and the junction held 5 bases outside the gene matches. CDR3 DNA, as far as it was read: TGTGCCAGTAGTATCCGCCGGGGGGACACAGATACG. Amino acid sequence: CASSIRRGDTDT. The whole CDR3 reads CASSIRRGDTDTQYF.

This clone was detected a few times. The CDR3 end falls 3 residues outside the read, so it is completed with the germline J gene. The chain combines TRBV7-9 with TRBJ2-3, with 8 positions matching TRBD1. Germline trimming cut 6 bases from V and 2 bases from J; bases unmatched to any gene: 7. Germline values: CDR1 SEHNR, CDR2 FQNEAQ (reference sequence). CDR3 size: 15 residues. The CDR3 sequence is CASSTGQGSTDTQYF. The sequenced part of the CDR3 DNA is TGTGCCAGCAGTACCGGACAGGGTTCCACAGATACG.

By frequency in the sample, this clone is medium-sized. The CDR3 is cut off 3 residues early in the read; its end comes from the germline J gene. The chain uses TRBV7-6 and TRBJ2-2, with D tentatively TRBD2 (5 bases). V lost 0 bases, J lost 7 bases, and 21 bases lay in between. The length of the CDR3 is 18 residues. CDR1 is SGHVS and CDR2 is FNYEAQ in the germline V gene. The sequenced CDR3 bases are TGTGCCAGCAGCTTAGCGCTACCGGGCGGGTCCAAAAGCGGGGAG. Its protein product is CASSLALPGGSKSGE. The entire CDR3 protein is CASSLALPGGSKSGELFF.

This clone was seen many times. Read coverage stops 3 residues before the CDR3 terminus; the germline J gene supplies the remainder. J is TRBJ2-1 and V is TRBV30; 14 nucleotides match TRBD2. Germline loops: CDR1 GTSNPN, CDR2 SVGIG (reference sequence). V trimming: 5 bases; J trimming: 6 bases; junction bases outside the gene matches: 15. The CDR3 runs 18 residues. The CDR3 sequence: CAWDLDGTSGRQGNEQFF. The sequenced part of the CDR3 DNA is TGTGCCTGGGACCTCGATGGGACTAGCGGGAGACAGGGCAATGAG.

Only a few counts were recorded for this clone. The read terminates 3 residues before the CDR3 end, so the remaining end is supplied by the germline J gene. V and J are TRBV2 and TRBJ2-2, with D possibly matching TRBD1 (6 bases). Germline CDR1 reads SNHLY; CDR2 reads FYNNEI. Trimming removed 3 bases from V and 3 bases from J, with 11 bases in between. The CDR3 is 15 residues long. The CDR3 sequence is CASSDLGADTGELFF. Partial CDR3 DNA: TGTGCCAGCAGTGATCTGGGGGCCGACACCGGGGAG.

This clone came up a few times. With the read ending 3 residues before the CDR3 end, the germline J gene is used to fill in that end. The V gene is TRBV5-1, the J gene TRBJ1-1; tentatively, D is TRBD1 (6 bases). CDR3 size: 12 residues. Germline V gene lookup returns CDR1 SGHRS and CDR2 YFSETQ. CDR3 sequence: CASSLGQGKAFF. CDR3 bases read: TGCGCCAGCAGCTTGGGGCAGGGGAAA.

This clone was counted ten times or more. The read is 3 residues too short to cover the CDR3 end, so that end is filled in from the germline J gene. The chain uses TRBV7-9 and TRBJ2-3; no definite D call. Per germline, CDR1 SEHNR and CDR2 FQNEAQ (reference sequence). Deletions cut 4 bases from V and 5 bases from J, with 7 bases between. The CDR3 length is 12 residues. CDR3 protein: CASSSLLDTQYF. The covered CDR3 bases are TGTGCCAGCAGCTCCCTACTAGATACG.